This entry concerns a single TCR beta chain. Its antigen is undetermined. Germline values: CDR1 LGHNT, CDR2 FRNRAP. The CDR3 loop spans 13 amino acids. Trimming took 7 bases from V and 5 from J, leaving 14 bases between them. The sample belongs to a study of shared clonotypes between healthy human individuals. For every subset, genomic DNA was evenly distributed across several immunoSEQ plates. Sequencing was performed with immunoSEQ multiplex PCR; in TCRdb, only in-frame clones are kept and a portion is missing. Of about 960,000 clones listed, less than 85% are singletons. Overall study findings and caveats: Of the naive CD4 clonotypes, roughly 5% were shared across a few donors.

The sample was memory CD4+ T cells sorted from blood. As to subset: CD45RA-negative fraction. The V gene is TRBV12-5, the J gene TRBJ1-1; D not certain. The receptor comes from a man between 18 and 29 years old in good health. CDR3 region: CASEGRRGTEAFF. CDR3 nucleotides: TGTGCTAGTGAGGGCAGGCGAGGAACTGAAGCTTTCTTT.